The rows below give T cell receptor beta chains drawn from one sample of a study of cytomegalovirus exposure and HLA in healthy donors. Here immunoSEQ multiplex PCR was the method, and the copy in TCRdb shows in-frame clones only, minus some. The table lists some 45,000 clones, 72% of them singletons. The sequenced sample consisted of PBMCs. These receptors all stem from a man aged 25 to 40 in good health and CMV-seronegative. CDR3s include the opening cysteine and the closing phenylalanine or tryptophan. The D gene is left open where the match is weak. The listing skips clone size in some rows; elsewhere it reads once, few, many or a size class.

16	TRBV5-1	TRBD1	-	TRBJ2-5	TGCGCCAGCAGCAGGGGAGTGGACAGGGAATTAGAGACCCAGTACTTC	CASSRGVDRELETQYF
17	TRBV5-1	TRBD2	-	TRBJ2-7	TGCGCCAGCAGCTTTCACGTCCTAGCGGGCTTCTCCTACGAGCAGTACTTC	CASSFHVLAGFSYEQYF
15	TRBV6-1	TRBD2	-	TRBJ2-3	TGTGCCAGCAGACTTAAACTAGCGGGAGTAGATACGCAGTATTTT	CASRLKLAGVDTQYF
17	TRBV12-2	-	-	TRBJ2-1	TGTGCAAGTCGCTTAGCAAGACTAGCGAACTCCTACAATGAGCAGTTCTTC	CASRLARLANSYNEQFF
14	TRBV6-7	TRBD1	-	TRBJ2-6	TGTGCCAGCTGGACAGGGACTGGGGCCAACGTCCTGACTTTC	CASWTGTGANVLTF
13	TRBV5-4	TRBD1	-	TRBJ2-7	TGTGCCAGCAGCTGGAACAGGGGGGTCGAGCAGTACTTC	CASSWNRGVEQYF
17	TRBV21-1	-	-	TRBJ2-3	TGTGCCAGCAGCAAAGCGGGGACAGGGGATATTACAGATACGCAGTATTTT	CASSKAGTGDITDTQYF
12	TRBV6-1	-	-	TRBJ2-1	TGTGCCAGCGATAGCACCTACAATGAGCAGTTCTTC	CASDSTYNEQFF
15	TRBV19	TRBD1	-	TRBJ1-5	TGTGCCAGTAGTATAGGGACAGGGGCCCATCAGCCCCAGCATTTT	CASSIGTGAHQPQHF
14	TRBV2	TRBD1	-	TRBJ2-7	TGTGCCAGCAGTGAACGGACAGGGATCTACGAGCAGTACTTC	CASSERTGIYEQYF
15	TRBV27	TRBD1	-	TRBJ2-7	TGTGCCAGCACGTTATCGGGACAGGGGATCTACGAGCAGTACTTC	CASTLSGQGIYEQYF
15	TRBV19	TRBD2	-	TRBJ2-7	TGTGCCAGTAGCGGGGGGGACTGGGCCTCCTACGAGCAGTACTTC	CASSGGDWASYEQYF
13	TRBV30	-	-	TRBJ1-1	TGTGCCTGGACGGACAATGTGAACACTGAAGCTTTCTTT	CAWTDNVNTEAFF
17	TRBV5-6	-	-	TRBJ1-2	TGTGCCAGCAGCTTGGAATATGGGCAGGGTGTATTCTACGGCTACACCTTC	CASSLEYGQGVFYGYTF
16	TRBV18	-	-	TRBJ1-1	TGTGCCAGCTCACTTTTGCAGGGCCGACCCATCCCCGAAGCTTTCTTT	CASSLLQGRPIPEAFF
13	TRBV30	-	-	TRBJ2-7	TGTGCCTGGAGTGGCAGGGAAGCCTACGAGCAGTACTTC	CAWSGREAYEQYF
14	TRBV5-4	TRBD1	-	TRBJ2-3	TGTGCCAGCAGCTACAGGGGTAGCACAGATACGCAGTATTTT	CASSYRGSTDTQYF
16	TRBV18	-	-	TRBJ2-3	TGTGCCAGCTCACCAACTACGACACGGGGAGGAGATACGCAGTATTTT	CASSPTTTRGGDTQYF
15	TRBV5-1	TRBD1	-	TRBJ2-5	TGCGCCAGCAGCCCAGGGGGCAGGGGACAAGAGACCCAGTACTTC	CASSPGGRGQETQYF
14	TRBV4-1	TRBD1	few	TRBJ1-2	TGCGCCAGCAGTAGGACAGGGCTTAACTATGGCTACACCTTC	CASSRTGLNYGYTF
14	TRBV2	-	-	TRBJ1-3	TGTGCCAGCAGTGAAGTCGTCTCTGGAAACACCATATATTTT	CASSEVVSGNTIYF
13	TRBV18	-	-	TRBJ2-5	TGTGCCAGCTCACCGTCGGGGCAAGAGACCCAGTACTTC	CASSPSGQETQYF
15	TRBV7-9	TRBD1	-	TRBJ1-5	TGTGCCAGCAGCCTAGGGGACAGGCAATTTGAGCCCCAGCATTTT	CASSLGDRQFEPQHF
11	TRBV7-7	TRBD2	-	TRBJ2-5	TGTGCCGTGTGGGGGGGAGAGACCCAGTACTTC	CAVWGGETQYF
17	TRBV21-1	-	-	TRBJ1-1	TGTGCCAGCAGCAACCGGGCAACTGTGGACAGTATGGCTGAAGCTTTCTTT	CASSNRATVDSMAEAFF
17	TRBV23-1	TRBD1	-	TRBJ1-5	TGCGCCAGCAGCCCCAATGGGACAGGCCCTGGCAATCAGCCCCAGCATTTT	CASSPNGTGPGNQPQHF
13	TRBV29-1	-	-	TRBJ2-7	TGCAGCTCCCGAGGGCCTGGCTCCTGGGAGCAGTACTTC	CSSRGPGSWEQYF
14	TRBV5-1	TRBD1	-	TRBJ2-7	TGCGCCAGCAGCGAACAGGGGCCTACCTACGAGCAGTACTTC	CASSEQGPTYEQYF
14	TRBV6-1	TRBD1	-	TRBJ2-7	TGTGCCAGCGGATCCGGGACAGTAGCCTACGAGCAGTACTTC	CASGSGTVAYEQYF
16	TRBV6-4	TRBD2	-	TRBJ2-7	TGTGCCAGCAGTGACAGGCGACTAGCGGATGCTTACGAGCAGTACTTC	CASSDRRLADAYEQYF
15	TRBV19	TRBD2	-	TRBJ2-1	TGTGCCAGTAGTATTGGCGGGACTACATACAATGAGCAGTTCTTC	CASSIGGTTYNEQFF
15	TRBV19	TRBD1	few	TRBJ1-5	TGTGCCAGCTCGAGGTTGGGACAGGGAATATACCCCCAGCATTTT	CASSRLGQGIYPQHF
12	TRBV27	TRBD1	-	TRBJ1-5	TGTGCCAGCAGTACCAACAGGGGAACCCAGCATTTT	CASSTNRGTQHF
15	TRBV5-1	TRBD2	-	TRBJ2-5	TGCGCCAGCAGCTCGCTTAGCGGGAGCTGGGAGACCCAGTACTTC	CASSSLSGSWETQYF
17	TRBV11-2	-	-	TRBJ2-3	TGTGCCAGCAGCCCCACCGTATCGGCGAGGGCCGCAGATACGCAGTATTTT	CASSPTVSARAADTQYF
12	TRBV29-1	TRBD2	-	TRBJ2-1	TGCAGCGTTGAATCGGGGGGCAATGAGCAGTTCTTC	CSVESGGNEQFF
16	TRBV5-1	TRBD2	-	TRBJ2-3	TGCGCCAGCAGCGCCAGGACTAGCGGGGCCACAGATACGCAGTATTTT	CASSARTSGATDTQYF
13	TRBV7-2	TRBD2	-	TRBJ2-7	TGTGCCAGCAGCAGGACTAGTCAGTACGAGCAGTACTTC	CASSRTSQYEQYF
16	TRBV30	-	-	TRBJ1-5	TGTGCCTGGAGCCTAGCTACAGGAGGGAATCGGCAGCCCCAGCATTTT	CAWSLATGGNRQPQHF
17	TRBV11-2	TRBD1	-	TRBJ2-7	TGTGCCAGCAGCTTATTGCAGGGGGCTAATCGAAAGGACGAGCAGTACTTC	CASSLLQGANRKDEQYF
16	TRBV14	TRBD1	-	TRBJ1-1	TGTGCCAGCAGCAGATCGACAGGGACGATGAACACTGAAGCTTTCTTT	CASSRSTGTMNTEAFF
13	TRBV10-1	TRBD2	-	TRBJ2-7	TGCGCCAGCAGCCTAGCGGGAGGTAACGAGCAGTACTTC	CASSLAGGNEQYF
14	TRBV5-6	-	-	TRBJ2-5	TGTGCCAGCAGCTGGAACAGGGTGCAAGAGACCCAGTACTTC	CASSWNRVQETQYF
17	TRBV5-1	TRBD1	-	TRBJ2-3	TGCGCCAGCAGCGCCACCGGGACAGGGATCTACACAGATACGCAGTATTTT	CASSATGTGIYTDTQYF
13	TRBV2	TRBD1	-	TRBJ1-1	TGTGCCAGTGGACAGGGTTTGCTGATTGAAGCTTTCTTT	CASGQGLLIEAFF
15	TRBV2	-	-	TRBJ1-1	TGTGCCAGCAGATCCCCCCAGGGGTCCAACACTGAAGCTTTCTTT	CASRSPQGSNTEAFF
20	TRBV30	TRBD2	once	TRBJ2-2	TGTGCCTGGAGCGGCGACATCGGACTAGCGGGAGGGCCTTGGACCGGGGAGCTGTTTTTT	CAWSGDIGLAGGPWTGELFF
15	TRBV7-9	TRBD2	-	TRBJ2-1	TGTGCCAGCAGCTTAGTTGTACTAGCGGAAAATGAGCAGTTCTTC	CASSLVVLAENEQFF
16	TRBV11-2	TRBD1	-	TRBJ1-4	TGTGCCAGCAGCTTAGCTTTCGGGCAGGGGGATGAAAAACTGTTTTTT	CASSLAFGQGDEKLFF
13	TRBV6-1	-	-	TRBJ1-1	TGTGCCAGCAGCCAGGGGTTGAACACTGAAGCTTTCTTT	CASSQGLNTEAFF
13	TRBV14	-	-	TRBJ2-7	TGTGCCAGCACCCCGAGCCTGTTCGGGGAGCAGTACTTC	CASTPSLFGEQYF
13	TRBV2	TRBD1	-	TRBJ2-2	TGTGCCACCCAACAGGGGGCCCCCGGGGAGCTGTTTTTT	CATQQGAPGELFF
14	TRBV2	-	-	TRBJ2-5	TGTGCCAGCAGTGAAAACAGGGACCAAGAGACCCAGTACTTC	CASSENRDQETQYF
12	TRBV18	-	-	TRBJ2-7	TGTGCCAGCTCACTTCCCGCCTACGAGCAGTACTTC	CASSLPAYEQYF
13	TRBV10-2	-	-	TRBJ2-7	TGCGCCAGCAGTCAACTCCCGCGATACGAGCAGTACTTC	CASSQLPRYEQYF